The 18 T cell receptor beta chains reported below all come from one sample, sequenced in a study of blood T cells in healthy people across ages. The second PCR ran about 6 to 12 cycles with a sample-barcoded 5' primer and J-beta primers. TCRdb ran MiXCR on the 5' RACE reads and lists one entry per CDR3 protein. The sample carries almost 550,000 distinct CDR3 sequences, 24% recorded once. Separately, the same data were catalogued under a study of T cells of mothers and their children.

The sequencing input was blood. The source is a boy between 10 and 17 years old in good health.

The V and J genes are TRBV29-1 and TRBJ2-4; D remains ambiguous. The CDR3 consists of 11 residues. The germline V gene encodes CDR1 SQVTM and CDR2 ANQGSEA. The V end lost 1 base, the J end lost 8 bases, and 6 bases lay between the germline ends. CDR3 coding DNA: TGCAGCGTTGAAGGCCAAGACATTCAGTACTTC. Residues: CSVEGQDIQYF.

The sample holds many counts of this clonotype. The V gene is TRBV20-1, the J gene TRBJ2-5; D remains unclear. In germline, CDR1 is DFQATT, CDR2 SNEGSKA (reference sequence). Trimming took 3 bases from V and 0 from J, leaving 14 bases between them. The CDR3 loop spans 15 amino acids. The CDR3 spells CSARPHKIYQETQYF. The CDR3 coding sequence is TGCAGTGCTAGGCCCCACAAGATCTACCAAGAGACCCAGTACTTC.

The rearrangement links TRBV2 to TRBJ2-6, with TRBD1 identical over 8 bases. Trimming at V came to 6 bases and at J to 0 bases, leaving 4 bases not matched to a gene. The germline V gene encodes CDR1 SNHLY and CDR2 FYNNEI. The CDR3 is made up of 16 amino acids. The CDR3 sequence is CASRGTGISGANVLTF. In DNA form, the CDR3 reads TGTGCCAGCAGGGGGACAGGAATCTCTGGGGCCAACGTCCTGACTTTC. The full variable domain, in which reference TRBV2 and TRBJ2-6 provide the parts outside the CDR3, is EPEVTQTPSHQVTQMGQEVILRCVPISNHLYFYWYRQILGQKVEFLVSFYNNEISEKSEIFDDQFSVERPDGSNFTLKIRSTKLEDSAMYFCASRGTGISGANVLTFGAGSRLTVL.

The chain combines TRBV7-9 with TRBJ1-4; D might be TRBD1 (6 bases). The CDR3 length is 15 residues. The germline V gene has CDR1 SEHNR and CDR2 FQNEAQ (reference sequence). Trimming pared 6 bases from V and 0 bases from J, leaving 11 bases between. CDR3: CASRHGGSTNEKLFF. The CDR3 coding sequence is TGTGCCAGCAGACACGGGGGCTCAACTAATGAAAAACTGTTTTTT. Using reference TRBV7-9 and TRBJ1-4 for the parts outside the CDR3, the full variable domain is DTGVSQNPRHKITKRGQNVTFRCDPISEHNRLYWYRQTLGQGPEFLTYFQNEAQLEKSRLLSDRFSAERPKGSFSTLEIQRTEQGDSAMYLCASRHGGSTNEKLFFGSGTQLSVL.

This clonotype turned up a few times. The chain joins TRBV5-1 to TRBJ1-4, with 8 bases that match TRBD1. Germline V gene data show CDR1 as SGHRS and CDR2 as YFSETQ. The CDR3 sequence is 16 residues long. The ends lost 4 bases at V and 3 bases at J; junction bases unmatched: 8. CDR3 coding DNA: TGCGCCAGCAGCCAAACCCAGGGGGCTTCTAATGAAAAACTGTTTTTT. Translating gives CASSQTQGASNEKLFF.

This rearrangement joins TRBV20-1 to TRBJ1-1; D is possibly TRBD1 (5 bases). CDR1 is DFQATT, CDR2 SNEGSKA, per germline (reference sequence). CDR3 length: 14 residues. The V gene lost 1 base and the J gene lost 5 bases, with 14 bases spanning the gap. Here the CDR3 DNA reads TGCAGTGCTAGAGTTCCAGGGAAGCCGACTGAAGCTTTCTTT. Encoded protein: CSARVPGKPTEAFF.

V gene TRBV5-6 combines with J gene TRBJ2-1; D not certain. V lost 1 base and J lost 5, with 13 bases in between. Germline V gene sequence: CDR1 SGHDT, CDR2 YYEEEE. The CDR3 is made up of 15 amino acids. CDR3 sequence reads: CASSLRAGENNEQFF. The DNA for the CDR3 is TGTGCCAGCAGCTTGCGGGCAGGTGAGAACAATGAGCAGTTCTTC. The entire variable domain, with the rest obtained from reference TRBV5-6 and TRBJ2-1, is as follows: DAGVTQSPTHLIKTRGQQVTLRCSPKSGHDTVSWYQQALGQGPQFIFQYYEEEERQRGNFPDRFSGHQFPNYSSELNVNALLLGDSALYLCASSLRAGENNEQFFGPGTRLTVL.

The rearrangement links TRBV7-9 to TRBJ1-4; no clear D. This CDR3 region has 15 residues. CDR1 is SEHNR, CDR2 FQNEAQ, per germline (reference sequence). V was trimmed by 5 bases and J by 4 bases, leaving 14 bases between them. Here the CDR3 reads CASSLEGLSNEKLFF. In nucleotides, the CDR3 is TGTGCCAGCAGCCTCGAGGGCTTGAGTAATGAAAAACTGTTTTTT.

This clonotype was observed a handful of times. This chain links TRBV7-2 with TRBJ2-3, with TRBD2 identical over 15 bases. The CDR3 is made up of 18 amino acids. In germline, CDR1 is SGHTA, CDR2 FQGNSA. The junction had 4 bases not matched to a gene; V was cut back by 0 bases and J by 3 bases. CDR3 in amino acids: CASSLAGTSGRRTDTQYF. The CDR3, as DNA: TGTGCCAGCAGCTTAGCAGGGACTAGCGGGAGGAGGACAGATACGCAGTATTTT.

This clonotype was seen more than once but under ten times. The chain recombines TRBV15 with TRBJ2-7, with a weak D call TRBD1 (5 bases). CDR3 length: 14 residues. Germline CDR1 LNHNV, CDR2 YYDKDF (reference sequence). The V and J ends lost 1 base and 3 bases respectively, with 10 bases between them. This CDR3 is CATSRAQGSYEQYF. The CDR3 DNA sequence: TGTGCCACCAGCAGAGCGCAGGGAAGCTACGAGCAGTACTTC.

The chain has TRBV7-2 and TRBJ2-5; no firm D call. The CDR3 has 14 amino acids. Germline CDR1 reads SGHTA; CDR2 reads FQGNSA. V was shortened by 0 bases and J by 4 bases, with 9 bases between the two germline ends. CDR3 amino acids: CASSLANTRETQYF. The CDR3 DNA follows: TGTGCCAGCAGCTTAGCAAATACCCGAGAGACCCAGTACTTC. The variable domain in full, completed from reference TRBV7-2 and TRBJ2-5, reads GAGVSQSPSNKVTEKGKDVELRCDPISGHTALYWYRQSLGQGLEFLIYFQGNSAPDKSGLPSDRFSAERTGGSVSTLTIQRTQQEDSAVYLCASSLANTRETQYFGPGTRLLVL.

The sample holds a few counts of this clonotype. The rearrangement uses TRBV20-1 and TRBJ2-7, with 7 nucleotides matching TRBD2. CDR3 length: 18 residues. The V gene's germline CDR1 is DFQATT and CDR2 SNEGSKA (reference sequence). The junction had 19 bases not matched to a gene; V was cut back by 1 base and J by 4 bases. CDR3 DNA sequence: TGCAGTGCTAGAGGTCCAGAATCATGGCAAGCCGGGGGGTACGAGCAGTACTTC. It codes for CSARGPESWQAGGYEQYF.

V gene TRBV28 combines with J gene TRBJ2-6; a weak D match, TRBD2 (7 bases). V was pared by 6 bases and J by 4 bases, with 22 bases between. This CDR3 has 18 residues. Germline V gene lookup returns CDR1 MDHEN and CDR2 SYDVKM. CDR3 loop: CASSDLTGRATGANVLTF. CDR3 bases: TGTGCCAGCAGCGACCTAACAGGGAGGGCTACCGGGGCCAACGTCCTGACTTTC.

This clonotype was picked up a small number of times. The chain joins TRBV7-3 to TRBJ2-5; D perhaps matches TRBD2 (5 bases). V dropped 5 bases and J dropped 2 bases, with 15 bases sitting between them. The CDR3 extends over 15 amino acids. Per germline, CDR1 SGHTA and CDR2 FQGTGA. Here the CDR3 DNA reads TGTGCCAGCAGCCTACATCCGACGGGGCAAGAGACCCAGTACTTC. Amino acids: CASSLHPTGQETQYF. The full variable domain, rest sourced from reference TRBV7-3 and TRBJ2-5, is GAGVSQTPSNKVTEKGKYVELRCDPISGHTALYWYRQSLGQGPEFLIYFQGTGAADDSGLPNDRFFAVRPEGSVSTLKIQRTERGDSAVYLCASSLHPTGQETQYFGPGTRLLVL.

V gene TRBV20-1 combines with J gene TRBJ2-3; 12 positions agree with TRBD2. Trimming cost V 2 bases and J 2 bases; bases outside gene matches: 8. The length of the CDR3 is 17 residues. Germline assignment: CDR1 DFQATT and CDR2 SNEGSKA (reference sequence). The DNA of the CDR3 is TGCAGTGCTAGATGGCCTAGCGGGGGGGTGGACACAGATACGCAGTATTTT. Translation gives CSARWPSGGVDTDTQYF.

The chain uses TRBV27 and TRBJ2-1; tentative D call: TRBD1 (6 bases). The germline gives CDR1 MNHEY, CDR2 SMNVEV (reference sequence). The V and J ends lost 6 bases and 4 bases respectively, with 16 bases between them. The CDR3 has 15 residues. In DNA form, the CDR3 reads TGTGCCAGCAGAAGTCTCGGACAGAAATACAATGAGCAGTTCTTC. The encoded protein is CASRSLGQKYNEQFF.

This clonotype was counted many times. This chain links TRBV2 with TRBJ1-5; D might be TRBD1 (6 bases). The ends were cut back, 4 bases at V and 0 bases at J, with 10 bases in the middle. Germline CDR1 is SNHLY and CDR2 is FYNNEI. This CDR3 has 15 residues. The CDR3 DNA is TGTGCCAGCAGTGGGCAGGGGATTAGCAATCAGCCCCAGCATTTT. This gives the protein CASSGQGISNQPQHF. Full variable domain (remainder filled in from reference TRBV2 and TRBJ1-5): EPEVTQTPSHQVTQMGQEVILRCVPISNHLYFYWYRQILGQKVEFLVSFYNNEISEKSEIFDDQFSVERPDGSNFTLKIRSTKLEDSAMYFCASSGQGISNQPQHFGDGTRLSIL.

This clonotype turned up a few times. The chain recombines TRBV28 with TRBJ1-4, with unresolved D. Germline lookup yields CDR1 MDHEN and CDR2 SYDVKM. This CDR3 has 15 residues. V shed 2 bases and J shed 6 bases, with 13 bases lying between them. For the CDR3, the DNA is TGTGCCAGCAGTTTAGTAGGTCGGGGTGATGAAAAACTGTTTTTT. Protein: CASSLVGRGDEKLFF. Together with reference TRBV28 and TRBJ1-4, the CDR3 gives the full variable domain: DVKVTQSSRYLVKRTGEKVFLECVQDMDHENMFWYRQDPGLGLRLIYFSYDVKMKEKGDIPEGYSVSREKKERFSLILESASTNQTSMYLCASSLVGRGDEKLFFGSGTQLSVL.